The 24 T cell receptor beta chains reported below all come from one sample, sequenced in a study of T cell responses to AZD1222 COVID-19 vaccine. The table came from immunoSEQ multiplex PCR; TCRdb's copy has only in-frame clones and leaves some out. This sample has 85,000 to 100,000 clones, with less than 90% found just once. Here the sequenced sample was peripheral blood, taken on day 0 of AZD1222 vaccination. Receptors were obtained from an adult in good health.

The V call is TRBV3-1 (or the pseudogene TRBV3-2), the J call TRBJ2-2; TRBD1 agrees at 9 bases. Germline CDR1 is LGHDT and CDR2 is YNNKEL (reference sequence). This CDR3 has 15 amino acids. The trim removed 2 bases at V and 4 bases at J, leaving 2 bases unmatched. The CDR3 protein is CASSQWGQGTGELFF. The CDR3 DNA follows: TGTGCCAGCAGCCAATGGGGACAGGGCACCGGGGAGCTGTTTTTT.

The rearrangement uses TRBV7-3 and TRBJ2-3; D uncertain. The CDR3 covers 15 residues. From germline, CDR1 is SGHTA and CDR2 FQGTGA. With 2 bases removed from V and 5 bases from J, the gap between germline ends came to 14 bases. The CDR3 loop reads CASSLGRLTKDTQYF. As DNA, the CDR3 is TGTGCCAGCAGCTTAGGGCGGCTCACAAAAGATACGCAGTATTTT.

V usage is TRBV5-1 and J usage is TRBJ1-1; no firm D call. CDR3 size: 14 residues. Trimming left V 1 base short and J 2 bases short, with 9 bases between. Germline V gives CDR1 SGHRS, CDR2 YFSETQ. CDR3 sequence reads: CASSLTDANTEAFF. For the CDR3, the DNA is TGCGCCAGCAGCTTGACAGACGCTAACACTGAAGCTTTCTTT.

CDR3 DNA sequence: TGTGCCAGCCGACGTATAGGAAACACCATATATTTT. This gives the protein CASRRIGNTIYF. The chain uses TRBV2 and TRBJ1-3, with D uncertain. This CDR3 is 12 amino acids long. V dropped 8 bases and J dropped 4 bases, with 9 bases sitting between them. CDR1 is SNHLY and CDR2 is FYNNEI in the germline V gene.

This chain joins TRBV25-1 and TRBJ2-1, with 9 bases fitting TRBD1. The germline gives CDR1 MGHDK, CDR2 SYGVNS. This CDR3 has 16 residues. The V and J ends lost 5 bases and 2 bases, in that order; junction bases with no gene match: 7. The CDR3 nucleotides are TGTGCCAGCAGTAGGCTCGGACAGGGGCCCTACAATGAGCAGTTCTTC. It encodes CASSRLGQGPYNEQFF. Drawing the rest from reference TRBV25-1 and TRBJ2-1, the complete variable domain is EADIYQTPRYLVIGTGKKITLECSQTMGHDKMYWYQQDPGMELHLIHYSYGVNSTEKGDLSSESTVSRIRTEHFPLTLESARPSHTSQYLCASSRLGQGPYNEQFFGPGTRLTVL.

The rearrangement links TRBV5-4 to TRBJ2-1; 7 bases line up with TRBD2. Trimming took 2 bases from V and 8 from J; bases not matched to a gene: 10. The CDR3 is 15 amino acids. CDR1 is SGHNT, CDR2 YYREEE, per germline (reference sequence). CDR3 region: CASSLPGGGVDEQFF. The CDR3 DNA sequence: TGTGCCAGCAGCTTACCGGGGGGTGGTGTCGATGAGCAGTTCTTC.

This clone was found once. This sequence joins TRBV18 and TRBJ1-1; D is possibly TRBD1 (6 bases). There are 12 residues in the CDR3. CDR1 and CDR2 (germline): KGHSH, LQKENI. Trimming cost V 4 bases and J 6 bases, with 9 bases left between them. In DNA form, the CDR3 reads TGTGCCAGCTCACGGGACAAGCCTGAAGCTTTCTTT. As protein: CASSRDKPEAFF.

The rearrangement uses TRBV7-9 and TRBJ1-6; D gene ambiguous. CDR1 and CDR2 from the germline V gene are SEHNR and FQNEAQ (reference sequence). Trimming shortened V by 5 bases and J by 10 bases, and 18 bases separated the two germline ends. The length of the CDR3 is 15 residues. The CDR3 DNA follows: TGTGCCAGCAGCCCCAAAGGTGGCAGCGGGTCACCCCTCCACTTT. Protein sequence: CASSPKGGSGSPLHF. The whole variable domain, filled in from reference TRBV7-9 and TRBJ1-6, reads DTGVSQNPRHKITKRGQNVTFRCDPISEHNRLYWYRQTLGQGPEFLTYFQNEAQLEKSRLLSDRFSAERPKGSFSTLEIQRTEQGDSAMYLCASSPKGGSGSPLHFGNGTRLTVT.

This chain links TRBV6-2 or TRBV6-3 with TRBJ1-3, with TRBD1 as a possible D gene (6 bases). This CDR3 is built from 14 residues. Germline assignment: CDR1 MNHEY and CDR2 SVGEGT. V was pared by 6 bases and J by 2 bases, with 11 bases between. CDR3 sequence (DNA): TGTGCCAGCAGCCCGGACAGACCTGGAAACACCATATATTTT. Residues: CASSPDRPGNTIYF.

The chain combines TRBV18 with TRBJ2-3; 9 bases line up with TRBD1. V lost 8 bases and J lost 2; bases outside the gene matches: 5. Germline-derived CDR1 and CDR2 are KGHSH and LQKENI. The CDR3 runs 14 residues. CDR3 in DNA: TGTGCCAGCCGGGGGACAGGGTCCACAGATACGCAGTATTTT. Protein product: CASRGTGSTDTQYF. Combining the CDR3 with reference TRBV18 and TRBJ2-3 gives the whole variable domain NAGVMQNPRHLVRRRGQEARLRCSPMKGHSHVYWYRQLPEEGLKFMVYLQKENIIDESGMPKERFSAEFPKEGPSILRIQQVVRGDSAAYFCASRGTGSTDTQYFGPGTRLTVL.

The chain couples TRBV19 to TRBJ1-1; the D gene is possibly TRBD1 (6 bases). The CDR3 length is 14 residues. V dropped 9 bases and J dropped 1 base, with 15 bases sitting between them. The germline V gene has CDR1 LNHDA and CDR2 SQIVND (reference sequence). The CDR3 region has the DNA TGTGCCAGCATCCCGGGACATAAGAACACTGAAGCTTTCTTT. The encoded protein is CASIPGHKNTEAFF.

The chain combines TRBV5-1 with TRBJ1-4; 8 bases map to TRBD1. In germline, CDR1 is SGHRS, CDR2 YFSETQ. V lost 0 bases, J lost 8 bases, and 0 bases stayed unmatched. CDR3 length equals 13 residues. For the CDR3, the DNA is TGCGCCAGCAGCTTGGCAGGGGGCGAAAAACTGTTTTTT. As protein: CASSLAGGEKLFF.

J is TRBJ1-2 and V is TRBV7-9, with unresolved D. Looked up from germline, CDR1 is SEHNR and CDR2 is FQNEAQ (reference sequence). Trimming took off 1 base at V and 0 bases at J, with 15 bases between the two ends. CDR3 size: 17 residues. CDR3 sequence: CASSLEGGIRTNYGYTF. CDR3 sequence (DNA): TGTGCCAGCAGCTTAGAAGGAGGGATTCGGACTAACTATGGCTACACCTTC.

The CDR3 region is CASRGWTEAFF. Here the CDR3 DNA reads TGTGCCAGCAGGGGATGGACTGAAGCTTTCTTT. V and J are TRBV3-1 (or the pseudogene TRBV3-2) and TRBJ1-1, with no clear D. The CDR3 loop spans 11 amino acids. Looked up from germline, CDR1 is LGHDT and CDR2 is YNNKEL (reference sequence). Trimming took off 6 bases at V and 5 bases at J, with 7 bases between the two ends.

For the CDR3, the DNA is TGTGCCATCAGTGATTATCAGGGGACCCCAGCTAACTATGGCTACACCTTC. It specifies CAISDYQGTPANYGYTF. The chain joins TRBV10-3 to TRBJ1-2; a weak D match, TRBD1 (6 bases). Germline assignment: CDR1 ENHRY and CDR2 SYGVKD. This CDR3 region has 17 residues. V lost 3 bases and J lost 0, with 17 bases in between.

The gene calls are TRBV7-2 and TRBJ1-6; 9 bases agree with TRBD1. The CDR3 runs 15 residues. Germline V gives CDR1 SGHTA, CDR2 FQGNSA. V lost 4 bases and J lost 6; bases outside the gene matches: 4. In DNA, the CDR3 is TGTGCCAGCAGCTCCCGGACAGGGGCTAATTCACCCCTCCACTTT. Its protein product is CASSSRTGANSPLHF.

The CDR3 sequence: CASSLVGNQETQYF. The CDR3 DNA reads as TGTGCCAGCAGCTTGGTGGGGAACCAAGAGACCCAGTACTTC. The chain employs TRBV5-4 and TRBJ2-5; D ambiguous. CDR1 and CDR2 from the germline V gene are SGHNT and YYREEE (reference sequence). V was pared by 0 bases and J by 0 bases, with 6 bases between. This CDR3 spans 14 amino acids.

This sequence joins TRBV28 and TRBJ2-5; 7 nucleotides agree with TRBD2. The trim removed 6 bases at V and 1 base at J, leaving 8 bases unmatched. The CDR3 runs 15 residues. Looked up from germline, CDR1 is MDHEN and CDR2 is SYDVKM. In nucleotides, the CDR3 is TGTGCCAGCAGCAGCGCCGGGACTACCCAAGAGACCCAGTACTTC. This translates into CASSSAGTTQETQYF. Drawing the rest from reference TRBV28 and TRBJ2-5, the complete variable domain is DVKVTQSSRYLVKRTGEKVFLECVQDMDHENMFWYRQDPGLGLRLIYFSYDVKMKEKGDIPEGYSVSREKKERFSLILESASTNQTSMYLCASSSAGTTQETQYFGPGTRLLVL.

The genes are TRBV28 and TRBJ1-5; 11 bases are a match to TRBD1. The germline gives CDR1 MDHEN, CDR2 SYDVKM. The CDR3 length is 16 residues. J gave up 2 bases and V 6 bases, and 6 bases lay outside the gene matches. The CDR3 protein is CASRDRGQGGNQPQHF. DNA for the CDR3: TGTGCCAGCAGGGACAGGGGGCAAGGCGGCAATCAGCCCCAGCATTTT.

This chain uses TRBV2 with TRBJ2-7, with D perhaps being TRBD1 or TRBD2 (6 bases each). This CDR3 is 10 amino acids long. Germline V gene lookup returns CDR1 SNHLY and CDR2 FYNNEI. Trimming removed 9 bases at V and 6 bases at J, with 9 bases between. CDR3 DNA sequence: TGTGCCAGGGGGGGCGTCGAGCAGTACTTC. Its protein product is CARGGVEQYF.

This chain uses TRBV9 with TRBJ1-3; no clear D gene. Germline V lookup: CDR1 SGDLS, CDR2 YYNGEE. Trimming left V 4 bases short and J 0 bases short, with 14 bases between. The CDR3 sequence is 16 residues long. The CDR3 is CASSPHSGYSGNTIYF. The CDR3 nucleotides read TGTGCCAGCAGCCCCCACTCAGGTTACTCTGGAAACACCATATATTTT.

This chain joins TRBV4-1 and TRBJ1-1; tentative D call: TRBD1 (6 bases). Germline V gene sequence: CDR1 MGHRA, CDR2 YSYEKL. V lost 1 base, J lost 8 bases, and 17 bases lay in between. The CDR3 contains 15 residues. The CDR3 sequence: CASSQAFMGTKEAFF. The CDR3 DNA reads as TGCGCCAGCAGCCAAGCATTCATGGGGACAAAGGAAGCTTTCTTT.

V and J are TRBV7-2 and TRBJ1-2; maybe TRBD1 (6 bases). Deletions cut 5 bases from V and 4 bases from J, with 14 bases between. Per the germline V gene, CDR1 is SGHTA and CDR2 is FQGNSA. This CDR3 region has 14 residues. CDR3 amino acids: CASSPEGGPYGYTF. In DNA form, the CDR3 reads TGTGCCAGCAGCCCGGAAGGGGGGCCCTATGGCTACACCTTC.

This clone has just one count. The chain has TRBV21-1 and TRBJ1-5. TRBV21-1 is shown as a pseudogene. There are 12 residues in the CDR3. CDR3 coding DNA: TGTGCCAGCCACGAGAGCAATCAGCCCCAGCATTTT. Translated, it gives CASHESNQPQHF.